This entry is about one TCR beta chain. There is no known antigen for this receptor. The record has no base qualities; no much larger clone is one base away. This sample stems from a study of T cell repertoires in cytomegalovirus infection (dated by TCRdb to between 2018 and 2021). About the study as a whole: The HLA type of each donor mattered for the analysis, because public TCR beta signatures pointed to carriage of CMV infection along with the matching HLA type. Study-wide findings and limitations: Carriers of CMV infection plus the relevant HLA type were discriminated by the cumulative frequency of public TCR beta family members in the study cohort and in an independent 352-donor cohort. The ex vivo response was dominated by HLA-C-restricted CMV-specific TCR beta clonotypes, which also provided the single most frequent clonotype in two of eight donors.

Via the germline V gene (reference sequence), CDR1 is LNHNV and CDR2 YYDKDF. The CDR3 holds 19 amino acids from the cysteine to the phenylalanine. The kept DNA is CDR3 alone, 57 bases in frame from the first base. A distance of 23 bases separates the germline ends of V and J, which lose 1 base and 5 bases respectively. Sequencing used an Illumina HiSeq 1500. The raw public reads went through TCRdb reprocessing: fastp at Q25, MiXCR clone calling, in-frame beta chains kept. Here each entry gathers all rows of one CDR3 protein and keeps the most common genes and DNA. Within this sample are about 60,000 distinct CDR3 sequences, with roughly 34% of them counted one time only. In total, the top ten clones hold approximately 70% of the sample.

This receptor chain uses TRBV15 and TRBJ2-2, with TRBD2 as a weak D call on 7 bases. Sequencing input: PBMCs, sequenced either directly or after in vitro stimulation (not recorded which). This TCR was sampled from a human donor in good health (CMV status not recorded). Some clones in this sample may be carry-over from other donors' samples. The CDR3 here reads CATSRGDDEQRGQTGELFF. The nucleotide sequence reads TGTGCCACCAGCAGAGGGGACGATGAGCAGCGGGGACAAACCGGGGAGCTGTTTTTT.